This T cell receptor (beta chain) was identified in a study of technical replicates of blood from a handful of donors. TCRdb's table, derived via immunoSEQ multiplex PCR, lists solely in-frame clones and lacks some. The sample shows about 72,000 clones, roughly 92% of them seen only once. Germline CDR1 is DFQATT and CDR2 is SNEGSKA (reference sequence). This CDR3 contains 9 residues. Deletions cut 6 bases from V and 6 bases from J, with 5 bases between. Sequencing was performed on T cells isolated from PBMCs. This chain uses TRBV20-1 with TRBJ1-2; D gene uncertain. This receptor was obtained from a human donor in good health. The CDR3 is CSASDGYTF. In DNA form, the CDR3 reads TGCAGTGCGAGCGATGGCTACACCTTC.